These 3 T cell receptor beta chains were all obtained from the same sample, sequenced in a study of blood T cell repertoires in COVID-19. Here immunoSEQ multiplex PCR was the method, and the copy in TCRdb shows in-frame clones only, minus some. Of some 88,000 clones in the sample, 70% to 90% are singletons; the top ten hold about 15%. Sequences were obtained from peripheral blood. These receptors all stem from a woman aged 65 to 85 with acute or convalescent COVID-19.

The chain links TRBV27 to TRBJ1-4; TRBD1 might be the D (6 bases). In germline, CDR1 is MNHEY, CDR2 SMNVEV (reference sequence). V lost 3 bases to trimming and J lost 7 bases, with 15 bases between them. The CDR3 runs to 15 residues. The CDR3: CASSFAGGQTEKLFF. Written as DNA, the CDR3 is TGTGCCAGCAGTTTCGCCGGGGGGCAGACTGAAAAACTGTTTTTT. The variable domain in full, with the rest retrieved from reference TRBV27 and TRBJ1-4, is EAQVTQNPRYLITVTGKKLTVTCSQNMNHEYMSWYRQDPGLGLRQIYYSMNVEVTDKGDVPEGYKVSRKEKRNFPLILESPSPNQTSLYFCASSFAGGQTEKLFFGSGTQLSVL.

This chain connects TRBV7-9 to TRBJ1-2; maybe TRBD1 (5 bases). Deletions cut 2 bases from V and 4 bases from J, with 11 bases between. This CDR3 region has 14 residues. Germline V gene data show CDR1 as SEHNR and CDR2 as FQNEAQ (reference sequence). CDR3 DNA: TGTGCCAGCAGCTTAAGCCAGGGCACCTATGGCTACACCTTC. It is translated as CASSLSQGTYGYTF. Filled out from reference TRBV7-9 and TRBJ1-2, the complete variable domain reads DTGVSQNPRHKITKRGQNVTFRCDPISEHNRLYWYRQTLGQGPEFLTYFQNEAQLEKSRLLSDRFSAERPKGSFSTLEIQRTEQGDSAMYLCASSLSQGTYGYTFGSGTRLTVV.

The genes are TRBV10-3 and TRBJ2-5, with 10 bases fitting TRBD1. V was pared by 6 bases and J by 4 bases, with 8 bases of the junction left unmatched. Germline values: CDR1 ENHRY, CDR2 SYGVKD. This CDR3 is 15 amino acids long. The CDR3 DNA follows: TGTGCCATCAGCAAGACAGGGGGCGAGGGAGAGACCCAGTACTTC. Encoded protein: CAISKTGGEGETQYF.